The rows below give T cell receptor beta chains drawn from one sample of a study of technical replicates of blood from several donors. TCRdb keeps only in-frame clones here, not all; method: immunoSEQ multiplex PCR. Counted here are approximately 81,000 clones, 95% to 96% occurring once; the ten biggest clones make up 0.3% to 0.45%. The sequencing sample was made of T cells isolated from PBMCs. All receptors come from a human donor in good health. Both conserved end residues are part of each CDR3. Fields, in order: J gene, D gene, CDR3 length, clone size, V gene, CDR3 DNA, CDR3 protein. A D gene is named only where the DNA matches it firmly. The size field is filled for only some rows; it gives once, few, many or a size class.

J gene: TRBJ1-5
D gene: NA
CDR3 length: 15
clone size: NA
V gene: TRBV2
CDR3 DNA: TGTGCCAGCAGTGAACCAGGCTATAGCAATCAGCCCCAGCATTTT
CDR3 protein: CASSEPGYSNQPQHF

J gene: TRBJ1-5
D gene: NA
CDR3 length: 14
clone size: NA
V gene: TRBV6-5
CDR3 DNA: TGTGCCAGCAGTTACGGGGGCAACAATCAGCCCCAGCATTTT
CDR3 protein: CASSYGGNNQPQHF

J gene: TRBJ2-7
D gene: TRBD2
CDR3 length: 14
clone size: NA
V gene: TRBV5-4
CDR3 DNA: TGTGCCAGCAGCTCACTAGCGGCGGGCGGCGAGCAGTACTTC
CDR3 protein: CASSSLAAGGEQYF

J gene: TRBJ1-1
D gene: TRBD1
CDR3 length: 16
clone size: NA
V gene: TRBV7-3
CDR3 DNA: TGTGCCAGCAGCTTAAACCTACAGGGGGTAACCCCTGAAGCTTTCTTT
CDR3 protein: CASSLNLQGVTPEAFF

J gene: TRBJ2-3
D gene: NA
CDR3 length: 15
clone size: NA
V gene: TRBV9
CDR3 DNA: TGTGCCAGCAGCGTAAGGAGGTTTAGCACAGATACGCAGTATTTT
CDR3 protein: CASSVRRFSTDTQYF

J gene: TRBJ1-3
D gene: NA
CDR3 length: 15
clone size: NA
V gene: TRBV6-1
CDR3 DNA: TGTGCCAGCAGTGAAAATCTAAGCTCTGGAAACACCATATATTTT
CDR3 protein: CASSENLSSGNTIYF

J gene: TRBJ2-7
D gene: TRBD1
CDR3 length: 15
clone size: NA
V gene: TRBV7-2
CDR3 DNA: TGTGCCAGCAGCTTAGACGGGGACAGGGGAGACGAGCAGTACTTC
CDR3 protein: CASSLDGDRGDEQYF

J gene: TRBJ2-3
D gene: NA
CDR3 length: 14
clone size: NA
V gene: TRBV28
CDR3 DNA: TGTGCCAGCAGTTTTATGATCAGGACAGATACGCAGTATTTT
CDR3 protein: CASSFMIRTDTQYF

J gene: TRBJ2-7
D gene: NA
CDR3 length: 12
clone size: NA
V gene: TRBV27
CDR3 DNA: TGTGCCAGCAGTCGAGGGCGGGGCGAGCAGTACTTC
CDR3 protein: CASSRGRGEQYF

J gene: TRBJ1-3
D gene: NA
CDR3 length: 15
clone size: NA
V gene: TRBV7-9
CDR3 DNA: TGTGCCAGCAGCCGTGACAGGTACTCTGGAAACACCATATATTTT
CDR3 protein: CASSRDRYSGNTIYF

J gene: TRBJ2-1
D gene: TRBD2
CDR3 length: 19
clone size: NA
V gene: TRBV28
CDR3 DNA: TGTGCCAGCAGTTTTATATTCGTGTCTAGCGGGAGGAATTACAATGAGCAGTTCTTC
CDR3 protein: CASSFIFVSSGRNYNEQFF

J gene: TRBJ2-7
D gene: TRBD1
CDR3 length: 15
clone size: NA
V gene: TRBV7-3
CDR3 DNA: TGTGCCAGCAGTCGGGGGGGACAGGGGTTATACGAGCAGTACTTC
CDR3 protein: CASSRGGQGLYEQYF

J gene: TRBJ2-7
D gene: NA
CDR3 length: 13
clone size: NA
V gene: TRBV13
CDR3 DNA: TGTGCCAGCAGCTTAGAAACGGCCTACGAGCAGTACTTC
CDR3 protein: CASSLETAYEQYF

J gene: TRBJ2-3
D gene: TRBD2
CDR3 length: 16
clone size: NA
V gene: TRBV9
CDR3 DNA: TGTGCCAGCAGCGTCACTAGCGGGAGATCGGGAGATACGCAGTATTTT
CDR3 protein: CASSVTSGRSGDTQYF

J gene: TRBJ1-1
D gene: NA
CDR3 length: 12
clone size: once
V gene: TRBV5-1
CDR3 DNA: TGCGCCAGCAGCCGAAACGCAGCTGAAGCTTTCTTT
CDR3 protein: CASSRNAAEAFF

J gene: TRBJ1-2
D gene: NA
CDR3 length: 14
clone size: NA
V gene: TRBV7-2
CDR3 DNA: TGTGCCAGCAGCTTAGCCCAGGGAACCTATGGCTACACCTTC
CDR3 protein: CASSLAQGTYGYTF

J gene: TRBJ2-2
D gene: TRBD2
CDR3 length: 15
clone size: NA
V gene: TRBV5-6
CDR3 DNA: TGTGCCAGCAGCTTACTAGCGGGAGGCGTCGGGGAGCTGTTTTTT
CDR3 protein: CASSLLAGGVGELFF

J gene: TRBJ2-7
D gene: TRBD2
CDR3 length: 14
clone size: once
V gene: TRBV11-3
CDR3 DNA: TGTGCCAGCAGGCAGGGACTATCTACCTACGAGCAGTACTTC
CDR3 protein: CASRQGLSTYEQYF

J gene: TRBJ1-5
D gene: TRBD1
CDR3 length: 13
clone size: NA
V gene: TRBV6-5
CDR3 DNA: TGTGCCAGCAGTGGGACAGGGGATCAGCCCCAGCATTTT
CDR3 protein: CASSGTGDQPQHF

J gene: TRBJ2-7
D gene: NA
CDR3 length: 13
clone size: NA
V gene: TRBV5-6
CDR3 DNA: TGTGCCAGCAGCTTGTACGGGAGCAACGAGCAGTACTTC
CDR3 protein: CASSLYGSNEQYF

J gene: TRBJ1-1
D gene: NA
CDR3 length: 15
clone size: NA
V gene: TRBV2
CDR3 DNA: TGTGCCAGCAGTGATGGGGTAGGGGTAGTCACTGAAGCTTTCTTT
CDR3 protein: CASSDGVGVVTEAFF

J gene: TRBJ2-1
D gene: TRBD2
CDR3 length: 19
clone size: NA
V gene: TRBV9
CDR3 DNA: TGTGCCAGCAGCACTCGGACTAGCGGGAGCGAGAGCTCCTACAATGAGCAGTTCTTC
CDR3 protein: CASSTRTSGSESSYNEQFF

J gene: TRBJ2-5
D gene: NA
CDR3 length: 12
clone size: NA
V gene: TRBV7-9
CDR3 DNA: TGTGCCAGCAGCTTCTCCCTAGAGACCCAGTACTTC
CDR3 protein: CASSFSLETQYF

J gene: TRBJ1-3
D gene: NA
CDR3 length: 15
clone size: once
V gene: TRBV4-1
CDR3 DNA: TGCGCCAGCGGCGAGGAAGTTAGATCTGGAAACACCATATATTTT
CDR3 protein: CASGEEVRSGNTIYF

J gene: TRBJ1-1
D gene: NA
CDR3 length: 11
clone size: NA
V gene: TRBV19
CDR3 DNA: TGTGTCGCGGGAACCTACACTGAAGCTTTCTTT
CDR3 protein: CVAGTYTEAFF

J gene: TRBJ2-1
D gene: TRBD2
CDR3 length: 18
clone size: NA
V gene: TRBV11-3
CDR3 DNA: TGTGCCAGCAGCTCCAAATATTTCAGCGGCGGGAGGGGTCATGAGCAGTTCTTC
CDR3 protein: CASSSKYFSGGRGHEQFF

J gene: TRBJ1-4
D gene: NA
CDR3 length: 14
clone size: few
V gene: TRBV2
CDR3 DNA: TGTGCCAGCAGTGAAGACAGGAATCGTGGAAAACTGTTTTTT
CDR3 protein: CASSEDRNRGKLFF